The clone carrying this T cell receptor (beta chain) has just one count. Its antigen is not known. The same CDR3 also results from other DNA sequences found in this sample. The sample originates from a study of cytomegalovirus exposure and HLA in healthy donors. Study-wide points: The dataset shows that most TCR sequences were rare, while some public TCRs occurred in many donors. A later analysis found first-cohort TCR clusters tended to co-occur in the approximately 110 validation repertoires. Cytomegalovirus status, reportedly, was diagnosed with high specificity and sensitivity by the classifier. Among the CMV-associated chains, three were confirmed in vitro as specific for CMV antigens.

Sequenced by immunoSEQ multiplex PCR; TCRdb stores in-frame clones only, minus some. The sample lists approximately 150,000 clones; approximately 84% were seen once. The germline V gene encodes CDR1 SGHVS and CDR2 FQNEAQ. V dropped 5 bases and J dropped 0; count of bases not matched to a gene: 3. This CDR3 is built from 15 residues. Sequencing was done on a sample of PBMCs. The source of this sequence is a young man in good health and CMV-seropositive. V and J are TRBV7-8 and TRBJ2-2; TRBD1 matches at 7 bases. The CDR3 sequence: CASSRGQANTGELFF. The CDR3 DNA reads as TGTGCCAGCAGCCGAGGACAGGCGAACACCGGGGAGCTGTTTTTT.